This T cell receptor beta chain was recovered during a study of molecular identifiers for immune sequencing clone quantification. As previously described, bulk TCR libraries were made using listed TCR primers. Each CDR3 protein is one row after TCRdb ran MiXCR on the PCR reads. The table records a few hundred thousand distinct CDR3 sequences, roughly 24% of them present only once. Investigators produced naive CD8 libraries from about 21,000 to 970,000 sorted cells, drawing on 10%, 30% or 50% RNA. Sorted naive CD8 T cells were those defined as CD8+CD4-CCR7+CD45RA+. Findings and caveats of the study: Over 99% of effector molecules, yet under 1% of naive-cell molecules, were held by clones above 20 RNA copies.

CDR1 is SGHDT, CDR2 YYEEEE, per germline. This CDR3 region has 12 residues. Trimming left V 1 base short and J 10 bases short, with 11 bases between. The sample holds many counts of this clonotype. The antigen is not known. The sequencing input was naive CD8+ T cells from blood, with Jurkat cell RNA spiked in. Subset of the sample: FACS-sorted CD8+CD4-CCR7+CD45RA+ naive T cells. The chain recombines TRBV5-6 with TRBJ1-1; D is unresolved. This clonotype was obtained from a human donor in good health. Some libraries in this study had Jurkat cell RNA spiked in. The CDR3 sequence: CASSLTAGIAFF. CDR3 nucleotides: TGTGCCAGCAGCTTGACAGCCGGGATAGCTTTCTTT.